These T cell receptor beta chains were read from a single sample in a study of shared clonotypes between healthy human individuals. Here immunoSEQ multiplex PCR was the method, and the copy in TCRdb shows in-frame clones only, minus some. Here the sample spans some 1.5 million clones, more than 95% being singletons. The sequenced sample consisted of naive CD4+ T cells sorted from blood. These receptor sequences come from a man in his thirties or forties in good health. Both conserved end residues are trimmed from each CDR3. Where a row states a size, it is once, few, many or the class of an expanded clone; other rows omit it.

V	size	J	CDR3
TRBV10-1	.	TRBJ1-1	ASSPGTGTGTEAF
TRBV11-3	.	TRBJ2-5	ASSARLAGGETQY
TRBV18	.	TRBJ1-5	ASSPQVGQEPQH
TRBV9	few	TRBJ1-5	ASSVGSNQPQH
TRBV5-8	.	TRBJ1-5	ASSLRHQPQH
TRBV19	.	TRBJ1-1	ASSVKGPPNTEAF
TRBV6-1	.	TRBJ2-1	ASSARDPRVGNEQF
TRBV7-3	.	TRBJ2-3	ASSLSSSLTDTQY
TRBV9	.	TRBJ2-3	ASSPSRGTSSTDTQY
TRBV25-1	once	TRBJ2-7	ASSERNSLYEQY
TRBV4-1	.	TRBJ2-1	ASSRPIGSSYNEQF
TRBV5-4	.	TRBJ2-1	ASSLAGTSGYNEQF
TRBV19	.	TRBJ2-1	ASSIDRFLAQF
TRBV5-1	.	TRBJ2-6	ASSLSNMASGANVLT
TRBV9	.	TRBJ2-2	ASSVGQGDGGELF
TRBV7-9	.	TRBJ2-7	ASSHQGARYEQY
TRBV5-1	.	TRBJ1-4	ASSHSATNEKLF
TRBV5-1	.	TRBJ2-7	ASSLGQGAYEQY
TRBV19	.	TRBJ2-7	ASSMIWGAYEQY
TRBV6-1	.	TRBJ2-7	ASQGQGFVQQY
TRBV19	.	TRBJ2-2	ASSIQREMGLF
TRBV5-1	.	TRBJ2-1	ASGPGGSYNEQF
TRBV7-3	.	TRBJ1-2	ASSPSPGHYGYT
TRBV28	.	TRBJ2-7	ASRSGQGPYEQY
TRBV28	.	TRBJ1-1	ASSMRPRQTEAF
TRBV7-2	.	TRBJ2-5	ASSRGQGLQTQY
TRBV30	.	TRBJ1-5	AWSSTGGYYQPQH
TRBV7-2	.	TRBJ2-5	ASSLVGTQETQY
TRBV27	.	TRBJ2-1	ASSGGTTHNEQF
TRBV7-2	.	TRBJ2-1	ASSLVINEQF
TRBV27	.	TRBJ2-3	ASRRWGTSDTQY
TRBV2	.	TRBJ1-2	ASRDTSSSGYT
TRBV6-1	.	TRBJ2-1	ATRRDTLNEQF
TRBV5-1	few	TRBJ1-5	ASSLEGTSSNQPQH
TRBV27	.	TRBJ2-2	ASRPLSLIGELF
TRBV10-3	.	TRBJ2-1	AISGGTGRNEQF
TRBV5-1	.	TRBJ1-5	ASSLVGAGDQPQH
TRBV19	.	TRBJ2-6	ASSSRDPANGANVLT
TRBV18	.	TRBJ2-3	ASSPFSSGPTDTQY
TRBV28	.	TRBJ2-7	ASRPRVKLYEQY
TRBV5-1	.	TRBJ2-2	ASSLLLADYTGELF
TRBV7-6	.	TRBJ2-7	ASSSRRDSYEQY
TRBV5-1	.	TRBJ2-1	ASSLERGRNEQF
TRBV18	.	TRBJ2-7	ASSPAMWEVNFYEQY
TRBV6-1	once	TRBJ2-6	ASSENVPAANVLT
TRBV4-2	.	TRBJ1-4	ASSQTSDRTQFREKLF
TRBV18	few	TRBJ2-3	ASSSTDTQY
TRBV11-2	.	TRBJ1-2	ASSRPGGRRSGYT
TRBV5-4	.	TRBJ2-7	ASSLGLAAREQY
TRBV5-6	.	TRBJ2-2	ASSGSNTGELF
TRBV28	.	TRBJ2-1	ASSLVAGHNEQF
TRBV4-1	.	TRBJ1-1	ASSQVRGNTEAF
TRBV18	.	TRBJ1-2	ASSPRGDLANYGYT
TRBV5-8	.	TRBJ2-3	ASSISLTSGSTDTQY
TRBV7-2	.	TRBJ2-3	ASSSSSTDTQY
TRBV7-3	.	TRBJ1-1	ASSLTGTGNTEAF
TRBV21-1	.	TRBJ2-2	ASSKELGRANTGELF
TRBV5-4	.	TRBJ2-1	ASSFNRSFSSYNEQF
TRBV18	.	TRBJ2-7	ASSPQGASYEQY